A single sample gave rise to the 26 T cell receptor beta chains below, sequenced in a study of blood T cell repertoires in COVID-19 (TCRdb year 2020). The library was built by means of the immunoSEQ multiplex PCR assay. TCRdb stores this immuneACCESS table with in-frame sequences only. Part of the clones is absent; in the studies checked, under half of the shortfall reflects unresolved V genes, and no reason is known for the rest. For this sample the table gives just over 650,000 clones, of which 85% to 90% were detected only once. The ten largest clones add up to 0.2% to 0.3% of the sample. The sequenced sample was peripheral blood. The receptors derive from a woman younger than 35 with acute or convalescent COVID-19.

The gene calls are TRBV19 and TRBJ1-1; possible D gene TRBD1, 6 bases. The germline V and J ends were trimmed by 5 bases and 4 bases, with 14 bases remaining between them. The CDR3 runs to 14 residues. Germline V CDR1 and CDR2: LNHDA, SQIVND (reference sequence). CDR3 residues: CASSSLDRSTEAFF. CDR3 nucleotides: TGTGCCAGTAGTTCCTTAGACAGGAGCACTGAAGCTTTCTTT.

V gene TRBV30 combines with J gene TRBJ2-7; 9 bases agree with TRBD1. Germline V gene data show CDR1 as GTSNPN and CDR2 as SVGIG (reference sequence). V lost 3 bases to trimming and J lost 7 bases; unmatched junction nucleotides: 10. The CDR3 spans 14 residues. CDR3 protein: CAWSISGTGREQYF. CDR3 nucleotides: TGTGCCTGGAGCATCTCCGGGACAGGGAGGGAGCAGTACTTC.

This clone occurred a few times. J is TRBJ1-2 and V is TRBV5-4, with D tentatively TRBD1 (5 bases). The CDR3 length is 13 residues. V gave up 4 bases and J gave up 6 bases, with 13 bases separating them. Looked up from germline, CDR1 is SGHNT and CDR2 is YYREEE (reference sequence). The CDR3 nucleotides are TGTGCCAGCAGCCGAGGACAACAGAATGGCTACACCTTC. Translating it yields CASSRGQQNGYTF.

This rearrangement joins TRBV2 to TRBJ1-2, with no clear D. Trimming removed 1 base at V and 7 bases at J, with 13 bases between. CDR3 length: 14 residues. The germline gives CDR1 SNHLY, CDR2 FYNNEI. The CDR3 spells CASSEGQLGRGYTF. For the CDR3, the DNA is TGTGCCAGCAGTGAAGGACAATTGGGCCGTGGCTACACCTTC.

The chain combines TRBV4-2 with TRBJ2-7; possible D gene TRBD1, 7 bases. The CDR3 is made up of 20 amino acids. The V end was cut by 0 bases, the J end by 3 bases, with 27 bases between. Germline V CDR1 and CDR2: LGHNA, YNFKEQ. The CDR3 DNA reads TGTGCCAGCAGCCAAGAACAACCTTTGGAGGGGGCGAACCTAAACTACGAGCAGTACTTC. It specifies CASSQEQPLEGANLNYEQYF.

The chain links TRBV9 to TRBJ1-2; D may be TRBD1 (5 bases). Looked up from germline, CDR1 is SGDLS and CDR2 is YYNGEE. CDR3 length equals 15 residues. The V end was cut by 4 bases, the J end by 4 bases, with 17 bases between. The CDR3 spells CASSSRQIPLYGYTF. The CDR3 coding sequence is TGTGCCAGCAGCTCTAGACAGATCCCCCTCTATGGCTACACCTTC.

This chain connects TRBV19 to TRBJ1-1; 8 nucleotides agree with TRBD1. V lost 0 bases, J lost 5 bases, and 5 bases stayed unmatched. The CDR3 sequence is 15 residues long. Germline CDR1 and CDR2: LNHDA and SQIVND (reference sequence). CDR3 DNA sequence: TGTGCCAGTAGTATAGATGTCAGGGGGCCGACTGAAGCTTTCTTT. It yields the protein CASSIDVRGPTEAFF.

The V and J genes are TRBV3-1 (or the pseudogene TRBV3-2) and TRBJ1-2, with 7 nucleotides matching TRBD1. Germline CDR1 is LGHDT and CDR2 is YNNKEL (reference sequence). The CDR3 contains 15 residues. The V and J ends lost 4 bases and 4 bases, in that order; junction bases with no gene match: 9. CDR3 bases: TGTGCCAGCAGCCTCGAAGACAGGGCCGGCTATGGCTACACCTTC. Protein product: CASSLEDRAGYGYTF.

This clone has only one observation. CDR3 sequence reads: CASREGQGRYTF. The CDR3 DNA sequence: TGTGCCAGCAGAGAGGGACAGGGTCGTTACACCTTC. The chain carries TRBV6-5 and TRBJ1-2, with TRBD1 identical over 9 bases. The V gene's germline CDR1 is MNHEY and CDR2 SVGAGI. The V gene end was trimmed by 6 bases and the J gene end by 11 bases; junction bases not matched to a gene: 7. The CDR3 has 12 amino acids.

The chain recombines TRBV7-9 with TRBJ2-5, with 7 bases that match TRBD1. From germline, CDR1 is SEHNR and CDR2 FQNEAQ (reference sequence). This CDR3 contains 17 residues. J was trimmed by 2 bases and V by 2 bases; bases with no gene match: 11. CDR3 DNA: TGTGCCAGCAGCTTAAGGGACAGTGACCTAATACAAGAGACCCAGTACTTC. Translated: CASSLRDSDLIQETQYF. Combining the CDR3 with reference TRBV7-9 and TRBJ2-5 gives the whole variable domain DTGVSQNPRHKITKRGQNVTFRCDPISEHNRLYWYRQTLGQGPEFLTYFQNEAQLEKSRLLSDRFSAERPKGSFSTLEIQRTEQGDSAMYLCASSLRDSDLIQETQYFGPGTRLLVL.

V gene TRBV7-2 combines with J gene TRBJ2-3; TRBD2 matches at 8 bases. CDR1 is SGHTA, CDR2 FQGNSA, per germline. V lost 5 bases and J lost 2; bases outside the gene matches: 9. This CDR3 region has 16 residues. The CDR3 DNA reads TGTGCCAGCAGCCCAAAGCGGGGGCTGCACACAGATACGCAGTATTTT. Its protein is CASSPKRGLHTDTQYF.

The chain joins TRBV30 to TRBJ1-6; D call uncertain. V was cut by 2 bases and J by 11 bases, with 10 bases left in between. In germline, CDR1 is GTSNPN, CDR2 SVGIG (reference sequence). The CDR3 covers 12 residues. As DNA, the CDR3 is TGTGCCTGGAGTCCCCCAGTCGCACCCCTCCACTTT. Protein: CAWSPPVAPLHF.

The chain recombines TRBV9 with TRBJ1-3, with D unclear. CDR1 is SGDLS and CDR2 is YYNGEE in the germline V gene. V lost 0 bases, J lost 2 bases, and 6 bases lay in between. The CDR3 is 14 amino acids. This CDR3 is CASSVELTGNTIYF. The CDR3 coding sequence is TGTGCCAGCAGCGTAGAGCTAACTGGAAACACCATATATTTT.

The V call is TRBV29-1, the J call TRBJ1-6; TRBD1 might be the D (5 bases). The CDR3 runs 15 residues. Germline CDR1 and CDR2: SQVTM and ANQGSEA. Trimming pared 6 bases from V and 3 bases from J, leaving 15 bases between. The CDR3 sequence: CSVTRWGVYNSPLHF. The CDR3 nucleotides read TGCAGCGTCACCCGGTGGGGGGTCTATAATTCACCCCTCCACTTT.

The chain has TRBV9 and TRBJ2-1; D gene unclear. CDR3 length: 13 residues. Germline values: CDR1 SGDLS, CDR2 YYNGEE. V was clipped by 4 bases and J by 3 bases, with 8 bases between them. The CDR3 here is CASSPPSYNEQFF. The CDR3 bases are TGTGCCAGCAGCCCCCCCAGCTACAATGAGCAGTTCTTC. The full variable domain, completed using reference TRBV9 and TRBJ2-1, is DSGVTQTPKHLITATGQRVTLRCSPRSGDLSVYWYQQSLDQGLQFLIQYYNGEERAKGNILERFSAQQFPDLHSELNLSSLELGDSALYFCASSPPSYNEQFFGPGTRLTVL.

The chain links TRBV6-2 or TRBV6-3 to TRBJ2-2, with 9 bases that match TRBD2. The CDR3 runs to 15 residues. The germline gives CDR1 MNHEY, CDR2 SVGEGT. V was pared by 5 bases and J by 4 bases, with 5 bases of the junction left unmatched. Written as DNA, the CDR3 is TGTGCCAGCAGTGAGCGGGGGGCCAGCACCGGGGAGCTGTTTTTT. Protein sequence: CASSERGASTGELFF.

The chain employs TRBV2 and TRBJ1-1; 7 positions match TRBD1. V lost 7 bases and J lost 4; bases outside the gene matches: 12. The CDR3 spans 15 residues. In germline, CDR1 is SNHLY, CDR2 FYNNEI. The CDR3 bases are TGTGCCAGCACCCCTCCTTACAGGGGTGTCACTGAAGCTTTCTTT. Protein product: CASTPPYRGVTEAFF.

The CDR3 reads CASSHTPAETGELFF. The CDR3 bases are TGTGCCAGCAGCCACACGCCGGCGGAGACCGGGGAGCTGTTTTTT. V gene TRBV11-2 combines with J gene TRBJ2-2; D is unclear. The germline V gene encodes CDR1 SGHAT and CDR2 FQNNGV. Trimming removed 5 bases from V and 5 bases from J, with 15 bases in between. CDR3 length: 15 residues. Looking up the rest from reference TRBV11-2 and TRBJ2-2 gives the full variable domain: EAGVAQSPRYKIIEKRQSVAFWCNPISGHATLYWYQQILGQGPKLLIQFQNNGVVDDSQLPKDRFSAERLKGVDSTLKIQPAKLEDSAVYLCASSHTPAETGELFFGEGSRLTVL.

This chain links TRBV6-2 or TRBV6-3 with TRBJ1-1; D is unresolved. The germline V gene has CDR1 MNHEY and CDR2 SVGEGT. Trimming stripped 0 bases from V and 1 base from J, with 12 bases between. This CDR3 comprises 16 residues. CDR3 DNA sequence: TGTGCCAGCAGTTACTCGTTCAGGATTTGGAACACTGAAGCTTTCTTT. This codes for CASSYSFRIWNTEAFF.

The chain employs TRBV9 and TRBJ2-1; 10 positions match TRBD2. The CDR3 length is 15 residues. The germline V gene has CDR1 SGDLS and CDR2 YYNGEE. V lost 3 bases to trimming and J lost 9 bases; unmatched junction nucleotides: 9. CDR3 residues: CASSGSGGGLGEQFF. The CDR3 DNA sequence: TGTGCCAGCAGCGGCAGCGGGGGGGGGCTTGGTGAGCAGTTCTTC. The full variable domain, completed using reference TRBV9 and TRBJ2-1, is DSGVTQTPKHLITATGQRVTLRCSPRSGDLSVYWYQQSLDQGLQFLIQYYNGEERAKGNILERFSAQQFPDLHSELNLSSLELGDSALYFCASSGSGGGLGEQFFGPGTRLTVL.

The chain links TRBV3-1 (or the pseudogene TRBV3-2) to TRBJ2-1; TRBD1 is a possible D gene (5 bases). Germline CDR1 and CDR2: LGHDT and YNNKEL (reference sequence). CDR3 size: 12 residues. V shed 1 base and J shed 14 bases, with 12 bases lying between them. CDR3 loop: CASSQVGVGEFF. The CDR3 nucleotides read TGTGCCAGCAGCCAAGTAGGGGTTGGAGAGTTCTTC.

For this clone: Other DNA sequences in this sample translate to the same CDR3. V is TRBV5-1 and J is TRBJ1-1; D remains unclear. The CDR3 is made up of 13 amino acids. V was trimmed by 3 bases and J by 3 bases, leaving 9 bases between them. The germline V gene has CDR1 SGHRS and CDR2 YFSETQ. In nucleotides, the CDR3 is TGCGCCAGCAGCTCCCGAGGAGACACTGAAGCTTTCTTT. Protein: CASSSRGDTEAFF.

The rearrangement joins TRBV5-6 to TRBJ2-7; 8 nucleotides agree with TRBD1. Germline trimming cut 0 bases from V and 4 bases from J; bases unmatched to any gene: 9. The germline V gene has CDR1 SGHDT and CDR2 YYEEEE. CDR3 length equals 16 residues. The CDR3 sequence: CASSLDMWTGIYEQYF. The CDR3 bases are TGTGCCAGCAGCTTGGATATGTGGACAGGGATATACGAGCAGTACTTC.

This rearrangement joins TRBV7-2 to TRBJ1-4; D not certain. Trimming removed 3 bases from V and 1 base from J, with 9 bases in between. The CDR3 is 15 amino acids. Looked up from germline, CDR1 is SGHTA and CDR2 is FQGNSA. The CDR3 DNA reads as TGTGCCAGCAGCTTCGCCCGGGGAACTAATGAAAAACTGTTTTTT. Translation: CASSFARGTNEKLFF. Looking up the rest from reference TRBV7-2 and TRBJ1-4 gives the full variable domain: GAGVSQSPSNKVTEKGKDVELRCDPISGHTALYWYRQSLGQGLEFLIYFQGNSAPDKSGLPSDRFSAERTGGSVSTLTIQRTQQEDSAVYLCASSFARGTNEKLFFGSGTQLSVL.

The rearrangement uses TRBV7-9 and TRBJ1-3; 8 bases map to TRBD1. The V gene end was trimmed by 4 bases and the J gene end by 5 bases; junction bases not matched to a gene: 7. The CDR3 runs 15 residues. From germline, CDR1 is SEHNR and CDR2 FQNEAQ (reference sequence). Here the CDR3 DNA reads TGTGCCAGCAGCTCCCCCTGGACAGGGAGAAACACCATATATTTT. Protein product: CASSSPWTGRNTIYF.

The J gene is TRBJ2-1, the V gene TRBV18; 7 bases match TRBD2. The V and J ends lost 0 bases and 10 bases, in that order; junction bases with no gene match: 0. The CDR3 is 12 amino acids. CDR1 and CDR2 from the germline V gene are KGHSH and LQKENI. CDR3 DNA sequence: TGTGCCAGCTCACCACCGGGGGGGGAGCAGTTCTTC. Translating it yields CASSPPGGEQFF. The complete variable domain, with remaining parts taken from reference TRBV18 and TRBJ2-1, reads NAGVMQNPRHLVRRRGQEARLRCSPMKGHSHVYWYRQLPEEGLKFMVYLQKENIIDESGMPKERFSAEFPKEGPSILRIQQVVRGDSAAYFCASSPPGGEQFFGPGTRLTVL.